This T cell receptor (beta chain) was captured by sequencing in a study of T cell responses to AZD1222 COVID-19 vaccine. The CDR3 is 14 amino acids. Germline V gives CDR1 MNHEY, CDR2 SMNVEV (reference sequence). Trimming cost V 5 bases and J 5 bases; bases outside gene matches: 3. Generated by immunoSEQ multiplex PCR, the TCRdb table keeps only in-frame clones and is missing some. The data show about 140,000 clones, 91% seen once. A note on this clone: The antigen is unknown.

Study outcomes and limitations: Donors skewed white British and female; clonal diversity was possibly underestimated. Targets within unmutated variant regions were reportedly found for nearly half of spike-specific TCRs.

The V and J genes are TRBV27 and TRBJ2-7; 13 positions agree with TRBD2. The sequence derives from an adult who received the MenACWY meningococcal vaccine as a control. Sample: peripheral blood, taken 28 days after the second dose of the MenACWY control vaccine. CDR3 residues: CASSLGLAGDEQYF. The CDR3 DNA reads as TGTGCCAGCAGTCTTGGACTAGCGGGGGACGAGCAGTACTTC.